This T cell receptor beta chain was observed in a study of cytomegalovirus exposure and HLA in healthy donors. The protocol was immunoSEQ multiplex PCR, while the TCRdb copy is restricted to in-frame clones and leaves out a portion. The table shows roughly 300,000 clones, with around 90% occurring only once. This clone was recorded a few times. What it binds is not known. Study outcomes and limitations: The majority of TCR sequences were rare, yet some public TCRs appeared in many donors.

The sequenced sample was PBMCs. This clonotype originated in a woman younger than 45 in good health and CMV-seropositive.

This CDR3 reads CASSYPGRVSSYEQYF. In DNA form, the CDR3 reads TGTGCCAGCAGTTACCCGGGACGGGTGAGCTCCTACGAGCAGTACTTC. The chain is built from TRBV6-7 and TRBJ2-7; D possibly uses TRBD1 or TRBD2 (5 bases each). TRBV6-7 is known as an ORF, though its function is uncertain. The CDR3 spans 16 residues. Deletions cut 2 bases from V and 0 bases from J, with 14 bases between.